The TCR beta chain under discussion was sequenced for a study of control samples from healthy donors and cancer patients. Assay used: immunoSEQ multiplex PCR; TCRdb lists only in-frame clones, some missing. In the table there are 80,000 or so clones, over 80% of which are singletons. The V end was cut by 5 bases, the J end by 3 bases, with 10 bases between. Germline V gene data show CDR1 as KGHDR and CDR2 as SFDVKD. CDR3 size: 14 residues. V usage is TRBV24-1 and J usage is TRBJ1-5; D not certain. Sequencing used blood. This TCR was sampled from a woman aged 60-75 years in good health. Here the CDR3 DNA reads TGTGCCACCAGTGGGGGAATGTACAATCAGCCCCAGCATTTT. This translates into CATSGGMYNQPQHF.